This entry describes one TCR beta chain. Each sample's TCRB immunosequencing used about 470 nanograms of biopsy DNA. Assay used: immunoSEQ multiplex PCR; TCRdb lists only in-frame clones, some missing. This sample has over 14,000 clones, with 78% found just once. The data were obtained in a study of T cell repertoires in ileal Crohn's disease. The ends were cut back, 2 bases at V and 0 bases at J, with 12 bases in the middle. This CDR3 comprises 15 residues. Germline values: CDR1 SGHRS, CDR2 YFSETQ. The genes are TRBV5-1 and TRBJ2-7, with TRBD1 as a possible D gene (5 bases). This sequence was found in an adult with Crohn's disease. Sequenced: ileal tissue. CDR3 residues: CASSFTGLRSYEQYF. The DNA of the CDR3 is TGCGCCAGCAGCTTCACAGGTCTACGCTCCTACGAGCAGTACTTC.